This T cell receptor beta chain stems from a study of cytomegalovirus exposure and HLA in healthy donors. Study observations and caveats: Immune exposure information available was restricted to CMV serostatus.

PCR primers comprised 60 Vbeta and 13 Jbeta primers. Measured with immunoSEQ multiplex PCR; TCRdb has only the in-frame clones, and not every one. The listing records roughly 120,000 clones. Turning to this clone: Its antigen remains unidentified.

Germline V gene sequence: CDR1 SEHNR, CDR2 FQNEAQ (reference sequence). J lost 4 bases, V lost 5 bases, and 12 bases had no gene match. This CDR3 spans 18 amino acids. V is TRBV7-9 and J is TRBJ2-2; 11 bases align to TRBD2. The sample taken for sequencing was PBMCs. The receptor comes from a man aged 35 to 55 in good health and CMV-seronegative. CDR3 in amino acids: CASSLSPGLAATTGELFF. The CDR3 DNA sequence: TGTGCCAGCAGCCTCTCCCCGGGACTAGCGGCCACCACCGGGGAGCTGTTTTTT.